This T cell receptor beta chain is from a study of identical twins. Germline assignment: CDR1 DFQATT and CDR2 SNEGSKA (reference sequence). With 3 bases removed from V and 3 bases from J, the gap between germline ends came to 9 bases. CDR3 length equals 13 residues. Template switching created a universal primer site, and the cDNA included unique molecular identifiers. TCRdb re-called the 5' RACE reads with MiXCR, one entry per CDR3 protein. The sample carries about 240,000 distinct CDR3 sequences, about 13% recorded once. These sequences were also reported in another study, on yellow fever vaccine responses in identical twins. In that study: Each twin's T cell response to the vaccine was reported to look partly convergent and partly personalized.

This clonotype originated in a woman aged 18-35 years in good health. This chain connects TRBV20-1 to TRBJ2-1; perhaps TRBD2 as D (5 bases). Sequenced input: memory (CD45RO+) T cells sorted from blood. CDR3 amino acids: CSASGSDYNEQFF. The CDR3 region has the DNA TGCAGTGCTAGTGGTAGCGACTACAATGAGCAGTTCTTC.